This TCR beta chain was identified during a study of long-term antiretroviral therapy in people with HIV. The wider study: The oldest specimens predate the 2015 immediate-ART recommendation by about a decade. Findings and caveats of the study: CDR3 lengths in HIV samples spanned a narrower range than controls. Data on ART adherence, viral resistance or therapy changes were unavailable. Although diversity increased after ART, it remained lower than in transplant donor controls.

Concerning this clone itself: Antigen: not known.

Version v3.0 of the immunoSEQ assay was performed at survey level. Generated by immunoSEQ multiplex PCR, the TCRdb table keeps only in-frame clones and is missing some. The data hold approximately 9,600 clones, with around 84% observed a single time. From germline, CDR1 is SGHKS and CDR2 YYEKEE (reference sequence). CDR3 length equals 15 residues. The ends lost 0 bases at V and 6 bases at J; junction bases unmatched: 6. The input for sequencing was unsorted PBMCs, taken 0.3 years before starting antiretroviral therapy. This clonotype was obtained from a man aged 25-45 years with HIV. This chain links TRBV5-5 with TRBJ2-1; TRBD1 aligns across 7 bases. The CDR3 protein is CASSLEGAPTNEQFF. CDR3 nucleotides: TGTGCCAGCAGCTTGGAGGGGGCTCCCACCAATGAGCAGTTCTTC.